This entry features one T cell receptor (beta chain) sequence. Its antigen specificity is not known. The library came from the immunoSEQ multiplex PCR assay. For the multiplex PCR, a mixture combining 60 forward primers for TCR Vbeta segments and 13 reverse primers for TCR Jbeta segments was used. The CDR3 region of rearranged TCR beta genes was amplified from genomic DNA with a multiplex PCR assay. The amplified TCR beta libraries were sequenced on the Illumina HiSeq System as 87-base-pair reads. As for the original processing: Across the 670 or so repertoires, a later analysis counted tens of millions of unique TCR beta chains, approximately 10 million of which were shared by at least two donors. Raw reads were error-corrected and collapsed into unique sequences with a nearest-neighbor algorithm that merged closely related sequences to remove PCR and sequencing errors. Alignment of CDR3 sequences to IMGT reference sequences was used to assign V, D and J gene segments. Each retained sequence needed at least a six-nucleotide match to both a V gene segment and a J gene segment. A rearrangement counted as productive if the CDR3 had no stop codons and remained in frame with V and J, and every other rearrangement counted as non-productive. CDR3 was defined by IMGT convention, running from the second conserved V-encoded cysteine to the conserved J-encoded phenylalanine. The earlier analysis of some 550 of the donors excluded any sequence lacking an unambiguous match to a single V gene segment. An earlier analysis of several hundred of the donors called V segments functional above 56.7% productive rearrangements and segregating when the between-donor standard deviation exceeded 5%. A statistical classification framework was developed to diagnose cytomegalovirus status using the catalog of TCR beta chain sequences. A later analysis assigned V and J genes by comparing TCR nucleotide sequences with IMGT/GENE-DB human TR gene sequences. A later analysis assigned CDR3 sequences and most-parsimonious VDJ recombination scenarios with the TCRdist pipeline. In a later analysis, each TCR beta chain was defined by its CDR3 amino acid sequence together with its V-gene family, and reads without a unique V-gene family were excluded. To address suspected cross-contamination and a sequencing artifact, a later analysis removed a few hundred highly shared, low-generation-probability nucleotide sequences. A later analysis calculated a clonal expansion index for each public chain from normalized within-repertoire ranks of inferred template counts. In a later analysis, generation probabilities were computed using a VDJ recombination model fitted to out-of-frame rearrangements, and the results were checked against IGoR. In a later analysis, TCR-TCR, TCR-HLA and TCR-CMV co-occurrence was scored with hypergeometric tests, and a repertoire-size bias correction was applied to TCR pairs. A later analysis estimated false discovery rates by permuting HLA or CMV assignments 20 times. In a later analysis, co-occurring TCRs were grouped with DBSCAN, and TCRdist sequence similarity was added when clustering was performed within HLA-allele-positive subsets. Repertoires with fewer than 30,000 or more than 120,000 public chains were left out of co-occurrence clustering, as were five repertoires with anomalous nucleotide sharing. The table was pulled from immuneACCESS by TCRdb, which kept in-frame rearrangements only. Such tables lose some clones; where checked, under half of the loss comes from unresolved V genes, and the rest has no known cause. The V and J calls and clone size were taken over from that table, and D and trimming were inferred from the DNA. The sample table records some 200,000 clones. Together, the top ten hold 0.74% of the sample.

The data derive from a study of cytomegalovirus exposure and HLA in healthy donors (dated by TCRdb to the late 2010s). In terms of the full investigation: An earlier analysis of approximately 600 of the donors reported 250 to 300 Gb of sequence data and around 120 million unique TCR beta sequences from around 200 million T cells. An early release that covered 640 HLA-typed donors contained approximately 320 gigabases of sequencing data and about 93 million unique TCR sequences. Of the approximately 400 genotyped donors, roughly 80% were placed in the genetic ancestry cluster associated with self-reported Caucasian donors. The study aimed to test whether signatures of past pathogen exposure could be identified by cataloging public T cell receptors. The study profiled the T cell repertoires of hundreds of subjects by immunosequencing and related them to cytomegalovirus serostatus. Besides the first cohort of approximately 670 subjects, a separate validation cohort made up of roughly 130 different subjects was used. To predict cytomegalovirus infection status, the study combined high-throughput TCR immunosequencing, statistical association of individual TCRs with disease status, and machine learning. A later analysis re-examined previously published TCR beta repertoires from just over 650 donors and added high-resolution HLA genotyping to investigate patterns of TCR occurrence. The later analysis used no new phenotypic data to find candidate immune exposures, relying instead on TCR beta sequences and their occurrence across donors. An earlier analysis of fewer than 700 of the donors applied high-throughput TCR beta sequencing to assess whether each TCR beta V gene segment acted as functional or pseudogenic. Donor age, sex, ethnicity and CMV serostatus were compiled alongside the repertoire data. Genome-wide SNP genotypes for about 60% of the roughly 670 donors were used in a later genetic analysis, which treated that subset as a discovery cohort. Every discovery cohort repertoire had been produced on one sequencing platform. Class I and class II HLA loci were covered by the typing at four-digit resolution. The number of donors typed differed by locus, with 629-630 for A, B, C, DRB1 and DQB1, roughly 520 for DQA1, 600 to 610 for DPA1, and 400 to 490 for DPB1. Because of strong linkage in the cohort, four to six DR-DQ haplotypes were treated as single units for association and clustering. Among roughly 400 genotyped donors of the cohort, an average of roughly 240,000 unique TCR beta nucleotide sequences were sequenced per donor, about a sixth of them non-productive. What the study reported, not specific to this receptor: A further reported finding was that TCR beta sequences accurately predicted the HLA-A and HLA-B alleles for most subjects in the first cohort. The study listed 150 to 200 TCR beta chains as associated with cytomegalovirus. A later analysis associated about 18,000 TCR beta sequences with specific HLA alleles at a false discovery rate of 0.05. In an earlier analysis of 587 of the donors, most TCR beta V segments appeared in productive rearrangements about 87% or about 30% of the time, broadly matching IMGT annotations. A few of the identified cytomegalovirus-associated TCR beta chains were confirmed in vitro to be specific for cytomegalovirus antigens. The sequencing pipeline was judged likely to have produced a cluster of highly shared sequence variants as a technical artifact. HLA typing was unavailable for some donors at each locus, so association tests used only the typed subset. Compared with equally common non-associated chains, HLA-associated TCR beta chains in a later analysis were more clonally expanded and had lower generation probabilities. Correlated functional status among segregating V segments might be attributable to linkage disequilibrium, but an unknown experimental factor could not be ruled out. About 15 rarely observed V segments, including chromosome 9 orphons, were excluded from the earlier analysis of a few hundred of the donors because counts were too low. An association between a missense DCLRE1C variant and V-gene and J-gene trimming of TCR beta chains was found in a later genetic analysis and replicated in an independent cohort. According to a later analysis, most CMV-associated TCR beta chains appeared to be HLA-restricted, and the HLA associations seemed to be driven largely by CMV exposure. According to a later genetic analysis, donors in an Asian-associated ancestry cluster had fewer N-insertions in productive TCRs than the approximately 700-donor mean. In a later analysis, the rate of TCR association differed among HLA loci, with DRB1 alleles having the most associated TCRs and HLA-C alleles having the fewest. Assigning TCR associations to individual alleles was difficult when HLA alleles, especially DR and DQ, strongly co-occurred. The only immune exposure information available for the cohort was CMV serostatus. Some IMGT-functional V segments, including TRBV6-2 and TRBV6-3, could not be told apart with the 87-base-pair reads, so those segments were excluded. Cytomegalovirus status was reported to be diagnosed by the classifier with high specificity and sensitivity in both the original and validation cohorts. It was suggested by the authors that the approach could potentially be generalized to other disease states and immunological phenotypes. A later analysis reported that several top co-occurrence clusters appeared linked to parvovirus B19, influenza, CMV and Epstein-Barr virus. Presence/absence analyses assumed roughly uniform sequencing depth across donors, an assumption that may not hold. The cohort was sequenced for TCR beta chains only, and without alpha or paired-chain data the features that could be detected were limited. Most TCR sequences were observed very rarely across donors, whereas some public TCRs were present in many individuals.

The cohort was made up of about 670 healthy bone marrow donors. At the time of sampling, every cohort member was nominally healthy, though immune exposures that went unrecorded were likely present. The donor was CMV seronegative and was included in the group of approximately 350 seronegative cohort members. A peripheral blood sample was collected from each donor, and TCR beta sequencing was performed on peripheral blood mononuclear cells. Genomic DNA was extracted from the blood cell samples with the Qiagen DNeasy Blood Extraction Kit. The CDR3 has 11 amino acids, counting the end cysteine and phenylalanine. The entry retains the CDR3 DNA only, 33 bases that are in frame from base 1. CDR1 LNHDA and CDR2 SQIVND were looked up in the germline V gene (reference sequence). V drops 1 base and J drops 12 bases, leaving 10 bases in between.

The sequence is built from TRBV19 and TRBJ2-7, and possibly TRBD2, on 5 matching bases. This clonotype originated in a boy younger than 18 in good health and CMV-seronegative. The specimen sequenced was PBMCs. Here is the DNA: TGTGCCAGTAGTATAGGTCGGGAATGGTACTTC. It codes for CASSIGREWYF.